The rows below give T cell receptor beta chains drawn from one sample of a study of graft-versus-host responses after intestinal transplantation. The method was immunoSEQ multiplex PCR; TCRdb's version includes in-frame clones alone and lacks a portion of them. The sample holds more than 10,000 clones, over 70% seen once. Sequences were derived from PBMCs, sampled about 130 days after transplant. Receptor source: a human patient who received an intestinal transplant, so some T cells may come from the graft donor. Both conserved end residues are part of each CDR3. D genes are given only for firm matches. Size is omitted from some rows. Given values are once, few, many or a class for expanded clones.

clone_size	v_call	j_call	d_call	cdr3_nt	cdr3_aa
.	TRBV4-2	TRBJ2-3	.	TGTGCCAGCAGCCAAGACGGGGCTAGGAACACAGATACGCAGTATTTT	CASSQDGARNTDTQYF
.	TRBV14	TRBJ1-1	.	TGTGCCAGCAGCCAAGAAGTTGTGTCAGCTTTCTTT	CASSQEVVSAFF
.	TRBV7-9	TRBJ1-2	.	TGTGCCAGCAGCCCGGAGGGGAACTATGGCTACACCTTC	CASSPEGNYGYTF
.	TRBV11-2	TRBJ2-1	.	TGTGCCAGCAGCTTAGAGTTTTCGGGGAGTGAGCAGTTCTTC	CASSLEFSGSEQFF
.	TRBV4-2	TRBJ2-3	.	TGTGCCAGCAGCCAAGAGATTTCTTTGGAATCCGTGCCCGCCACGCAGTATTTT	CASSQEISLESVPATQYF
.	TRBV6-9	TRBJ2-7	.	TGTGCCAGCAGTCACCCAGTAGTCGTAGCAGACGAGCAGTACTTC	CASSHPVVVADEQYF
.	TRBV11-3	TRBJ2-5	TRBD2	TGTGCCAGCAGCCCCGGGACTAGCGGGAAGGGAGAGACCCAGTACTTC	CASSPGTSGKGETQYF
.	TRBV6-9	TRBJ2-4	.	TGTGCCAGCACCCTAGAGGAGCCGGAAAGGAACATTCAGTACTTC	CASTLEEPERNIQYF
.	TRBV11-2	TRBJ2-1	.	TGTGCCAGCAGCCCACAACGCCCGGGTTTGGATGAGCAGTTCTTC	CASSPQRPGLDEQFF
.	TRBV7-3	TRBJ1-4	.	TGTGCCAGCAGCGGGGGCCCTAGGAGCGAAAAACTGTTTTTT	CASSGGPRSEKLFF
.	TRBV4-1	TRBJ2-7	TRBD2	TGCGCCAGCAGCATCACTAGCGCTTCGCTCTACGAGCAGTACTTC	CASSITSASLYEQYF
.	TRBV30	TRBJ2-1	.	TGTGCCTGGCCCTCTCTGAGCTCCTACAATGAGCAGTTCTTC	CAWPSLSSYNEQFF
few	TRBV6-4	TRBJ2-3	TRBD2	TGTGCCAGCAGTGGACTAGCGGGGAGCACAGATACGCAGTATTTT	CASSGLAGSTDTQYF
once	TRBV13	TRBJ2-4	.	TGTGCCAGCAGCCCCGGGCCGGGGGCCAAAAACATTCAGTACTTC	CASSPGPGAKNIQYF
.	TRBV6-5	TRBJ1-6	.	TGTGCCAGCAGTTACGGGGAACCCTATAATTCACCCCTCCACTTT	CASSYGEPYNSPLHF
once	TRBV9	TRBJ2-7	TRBD1	TGTGCCAGCAGCGTAACCGGGACAGGGGGCTACGAGCAGTACTTC	CASSVTGTGGYEQYF
.	TRBV25-1	TRBJ2-7	.	TGTGCCAGCAGTAGTAACTACGAGCAGTACTTC	CASSSNYEQYF
.	TRBV19	TRBJ2-5	.	TGTGCCAGTAGTAGACAGGTACAAGAGACCCAGTACTTC	CASSRQVQETQYF
few	TRBV7-9	TRBJ1-3	.	TGTGCCAGCAGCTTAGATCAGGGAGTCTCTGGAAACACCATATATTTT	CASSLDQGVSGNTIYF
.	TRBV18	TRBJ2-7	.	TGTGCCAGCTCTATTACCCAGTTCTCCTACGAGCAGTACTTC	CASSITQFSYEQYF
.	TRBV4-1	TRBJ2-7	.	TGCGCCAGCAGCGTAGGAGTCTTAGGGTACGAGCAGTACTTC	CASSVGVLGYEQYF
.	TRBV10-1	TRBJ2-5	.	TGCGCCAGCACCCGGACGTGGCAAGAGACCCAGTACTTC	CASTRTWQETQYF
.	TRBV4-1	TRBJ1-2	.	TGCGCCAGCAGCGCGCTGGTCCAGAACCGAAAGACCTATGGCTACACCTTC	CASSALVQNRKTYGYTF
.	TRBV5-4	TRBJ2-5	TRBD1	TGTGCCAGCACCACACGAGGACAGGGGAAAGAGACCCAGTACTTC	CASTTRGQGKETQYF
.	TRBV7-9	TRBJ2-7	TRBD2	TGTGCCAGCAGCCAATTAGCGGGAGCGTCCTACGAGCAGTACTTC	CASSQLAGASYEQYF
large	TRBV5-8	TRBJ2-6	TRBD2	TGTGCCAGCGAAACTAGCGGGGTATCTGGGGCCAACGTCCTGACTTTC	CASETSGVSGANVLTF
.	TRBV6-4	TRBJ2-5	TRBD1	TGTGCCAGCAGTGACTCGACAGGGGGCCAAGAGACCCAGTACTTC	CASSDSTGGQETQYF
.	TRBV5-1	TRBJ1-3	.	TGCGCCAGCAGCGGCCTGGGGGGCTATGACGGAAACACCATATATTTT	CASSGLGGYDGNTIYF
.	TRBV29-1	TRBJ2-5	.	TGCAGCGTGAGAGGCCGTTTCCAAGAGACCCAGTACTTC	CSVRGRFQETQYF
once	TRBV13	TRBJ2-7	TRBD2	TGTGCCAGCAGCTTAGGCCGGCCTAGCGGGTTATACGAGCAGTACTTC	CASSLGRPSGLYEQYF
.	TRBV7-8	TRBJ2-5	.	TGTGCCAGCAGCTTAGCCGGGGTTGAGACCCAGTACTTC	CASSLAGVETQYF
.	TRBV9	TRBJ2-7	TRBD1	TGTGCCAGCAGCTCGACCCCCGGGACAGGGACCTACGAGCAGTACTTC	CASSSTPGTGTYEQYF
.	TRBV19	TRBJ2-1	TRBD2	TGTGCCAGTAGTAAGAAACCGGGACTAGCCTATGAGCAGTTCTTC	CASSKKPGLAYEQFF
.	TRBV11-2	TRBJ2-3	TRBD2	TGTGCCAGCAGCTTAGACCCGACTAGCGGCACAGATACGCAGTATTTT	CASSLDPTSGTDTQYF
.	TRBV5-5	TRBJ2-7	TRBD2	TGTGCCAGCAGTTCGACTAGCGGGAGAGCCGCCGGGGATTACGAGCAGTACTTC	CASSSTSGRAAGDYEQYF
.	TRBV6-1	TRBJ2-3	TRBD2	TGTGCCAGCAGAGGACTAGCGGGGGGTCCAGATACGCAGTATTTT	CASRGLAGGPDTQYF
few	TRBV6-4	TRBJ2-2	.	TGTGCCAGCAGTACAGGGAACACCGGGGAGCTGTTTTTT	CASSTGNTGELFF
.	TRBV27	TRBJ2-1	TRBD2	TGTGCCAGCACTCGTCTAGCGGATATTTACAATGAGCAGTTCTTC	CASTRLADIYNEQFF
.	TRBV7-3	TRBJ2-7	TRBD1	TGTGCCAGCAGCTTCCAGGGGGCTTCGGGGTCCTACGAGCAGTACTTC	CASSFQGASGSYEQYF
.	TRBV6-1	TRBJ2-1	.	TGTGCCAGCGGAATTGGTGGGTTCTTC	CASGIGGFF
once	TRBV4-1	TRBJ1-3	.	TGCGCCAGCAGTCCAGGCTCCTCTGGAAACACCATATATTTT	CASSPGSSGNTIYF
.	TRBV4-2	TRBJ2-1	.	TGTGCCAGCAGCCAAGGGGGGGGCCCCTACAATGAGCAGTTCTTC	CASSQGGGPYNEQFF
.	TRBV5-6	TRBJ1-2	TRBD1	TGTGCCAGCAGCTTTTGGACAGGGATCTATGGCTACACCTTC	CASSFWTGIYGYTF
.	TRBV18	TRBJ2-7	TRBD2	TGTGCCAGCTCACCAGGGTGGACTAGCGGGGACGAGCAGTACTTC	CASSPGWTSGDEQYF
once	TRBV7-3	TRBJ2-3	TRBD2	TGTGCCAGCAGCTTCCCAGGGACTAGCTCTAACACAGATACGCAGTATTTT	CASSFPGTSSNTDTQYF
.	TRBV27	TRBJ2-7	TRBD1	TGTGCCAGCAAATCGGGACAGGGGGCTGACGAGCAGTACTTC	CASKSGQGADEQYF
.	TRBV6-1	TRBJ2-5	TRBD2	TGTGCCAGCAGTGAAGGGTTTAGCGGGGGGCAGGGGACCCAGTACTTC	CASSEGFSGGQGTQYF
.	TRBV7-2	TRBJ1-2	.	TGTGCCAGCAGCCTCGGGTTCTATGGCTACACCTTC	CASSLGFYGYTF
.	TRBV28	TRBJ1-1	.	TGTGCCAGCAGCCGGTTGGTTGAAGCTTTCTTT	CASSRLVEAFF
.	TRBV30	TRBJ1-2	.	TGTGCCTGGTATACCGGGACATCCCCTGGCTACACCTTC	CAWYTGTSPGYTF
.	TRBV6-6	TRBJ2-3	TRBD2	TGTGCCAGCAGTTTTGGGACTACCGGGGGGGATACGCAGTATTTT	CASSFGTTGGDTQYF
.	TRBV4-1	TRBJ2-7	.	TGCGCCAGCAGCCAAGGTTCTTCTTTCTCCTACGAGCAGTACTTC	CASSQGSSFSYEQYF
.	TRBV7-9	TRBJ2-3	.	TGTGCCAGCACCCCGTTGTCAGGCCAGGGGAGCACAGATACGCAGTATTTT	CASTPLSGQGSTDTQYF
.	TRBV6-4	TRBJ2-1	.	TGTGCCAGCAGTGCGAGCTCCTACAATGAGCAGTTCTTC	CASSASSYNEQFF